The source of this T cell receptor (beta chain) is a study of T-cell reconstitution after alpha-beta-depleted transplantation in children. General study findings and limits: As was reported, about two months after transplant, alpha-beta T cells came from several hundred expanded graft clones. T-cell counts and diversity at one year post-transplant came mainly from newly produced T cells.

Unique molecular identifiers were used to barcode this TCRbeta library. TCRdb recomputed calls from the PCR reads with MiXCR, one row per CDR3 protein. The sample includes about 460,000 distinct CDR3 sequences, approximately 10% seen only once; the top ten take 11% to 15%. Turning to this clonotype: The antigen remains unidentified.

The CDR3 runs to 16 residues. Looked up from germline, CDR1 is DFQATT and CDR2 is SNEGSKA (reference sequence). Trimming pared 0 bases from V and 7 bases from J, leaving 16 bases between. The TCR was taken from a female patient aged 2-10 years who had a stem cell transplant for aplastic anemia, so the T cells may come from the graft donor. The specimen was PBMCs, mostly from graft donor cells, collected 180 days after TCRalphabeta/CD19-depleted stem cell transplant. The chain couples TRBV20-1 to TRBJ1-6, with a weak D call TRBD1 (5 bases). CDR3 in amino acids: CSARELEGPTNSPLHF. The CDR3 nucleotides read TGCAGTGCTAGAGAATTAGAGGGACCGACCAATTCACCCCTCCACTTT.